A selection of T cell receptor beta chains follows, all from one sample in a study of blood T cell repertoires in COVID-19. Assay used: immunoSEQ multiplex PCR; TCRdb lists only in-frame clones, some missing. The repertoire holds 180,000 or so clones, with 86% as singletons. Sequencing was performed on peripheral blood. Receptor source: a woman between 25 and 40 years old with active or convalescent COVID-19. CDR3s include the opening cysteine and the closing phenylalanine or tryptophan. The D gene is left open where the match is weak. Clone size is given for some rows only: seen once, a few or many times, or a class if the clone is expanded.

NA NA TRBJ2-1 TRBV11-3 CASTDRFYYNEQFF TGTGCCAGCACCGACAGGTTCTACTACAATGAGCAGTTCTTC
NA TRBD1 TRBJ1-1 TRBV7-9 CASSLAGRGKTEAFF TGTGCCAGCAGCTTAGCCGGCAGGGGGAAGACTGAAGCTTTCTTT
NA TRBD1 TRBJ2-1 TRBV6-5 CASSYSNRGSYNEQFF TGTGCCAGCAGTTACTCGAACAGGGGGTCCTACAATGAGCAGTTCTTC
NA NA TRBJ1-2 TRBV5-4 CASSLKTTYGYTF TGTGCCAGCAGCTTAAAGACAACATATGGCTACACCTTC
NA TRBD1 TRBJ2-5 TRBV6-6 CASSKDRDRAETQYF TGTGCCAGCAGTAAGGACCGGGACAGGGCGGAGACCCAGTACTTC
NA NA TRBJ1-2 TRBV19 CASRGQGIGYTF TGTGCCAGTAGAGGCCAGGGGATCGGCTACACCTTC
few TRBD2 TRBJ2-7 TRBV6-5 CASRSSGGFYEQYF TGTGCCAGCAGATCTTCCGGGGGGTTTTACGAGCAGTACTTC
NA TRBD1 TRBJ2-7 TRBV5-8 CASSTSGTGGYEQYF TGTGCCAGCAGCACATCCGGGACAGGGGGCTACGAGCAGTACTTC
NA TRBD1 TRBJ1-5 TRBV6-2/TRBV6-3 CASNPDREVNQPQHF TGTGCCAGCAACCCAGACAGGGAAGTCAATCAGCCCCAGCATTTT
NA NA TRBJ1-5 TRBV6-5 CASSSFSGNQPQHF TGTGCCAGCAGTTCATTCTCGGGGAATCAGCCCCAGCATTTT
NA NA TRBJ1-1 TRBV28 CASSVLRGGAEAFF TGTGCCAGCAGTGTACTCCGGGGAGGGGCTGAAGCTTTCTTT
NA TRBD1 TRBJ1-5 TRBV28 CASSWDRGSNQPQHF TGTGCCAGCAGTTGGGACAGGGGTAGCAATCAGCCCCAGCATTTT
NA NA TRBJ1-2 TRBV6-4 CASSDSFRSRGYTF TGTGCCAGCAGTGACTCTTTCCGTAGTAGAGGCTACACCTTC
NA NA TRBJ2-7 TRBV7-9 CASSSGGGLEQYF TGTGCCAGCAGCTCGGGCGGGGGCCTCGAGCAGTACTTC
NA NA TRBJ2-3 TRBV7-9 CASSLERDTQYF TGTGCCAGCAGCTTAGAGCGAGATACGCAGTATTTT
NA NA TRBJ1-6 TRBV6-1 CASSSRTRDNSPLHF TGTGCCAGCAGTTCCCGAACCCGGGATAATTCACCCCTCCACTTT
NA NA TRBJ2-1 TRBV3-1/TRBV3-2 CASSYGIQGEQFF TGTGCCAGCAGCTACGGGATCCAAGGTGAGCAGTTCTTC
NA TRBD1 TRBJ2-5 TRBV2 CASSVRGQVTQYF TGTGCCAGCAGTGTTCGAGGACAGGTGACCCAGTACTTC
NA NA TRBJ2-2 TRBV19 CASSPHTGELFF TGTGCCAGTAGTCCCCATACCGGGGAGCTGTTTTTT
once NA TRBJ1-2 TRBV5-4 CASSLDPRNYGYTF TGTGCCAGCAGCTTGGATCCGCGGAACTATGGCTACACCTTC
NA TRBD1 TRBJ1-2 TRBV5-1 CASSSGQAANYGYTF TGCGCCAGCAGCTCCGGACAGGCCGCTAACTATGGCTACACCTTC
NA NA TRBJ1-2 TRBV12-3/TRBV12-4 CASSPRTGYGYTF TGTGCCAGCAGTCCACGGACTGGATATGGCTACACCTTC
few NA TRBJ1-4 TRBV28 CASSPPGTPEKLFF TGTGCCAGCAGTCCTCCCGGGACACCCGAAAAACTGTTTTTT
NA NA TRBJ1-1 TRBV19 CASSTTRQTLNTEAFF TGTGCCAGTAGTACCACCCGTCAGACACTGAACACTGAAGCTTTCTTT
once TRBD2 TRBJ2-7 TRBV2 CASSEWEGGDYEQYF TGTGCCAGCAGTGAGTGGGAGGGAGGGGACTACGAGCAGTACTTC
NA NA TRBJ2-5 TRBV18 CASSPGARETQYF TGTGCCAGCTCACCAGGGGCCCGGGAGACCCAGTACTTC
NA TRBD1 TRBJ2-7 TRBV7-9 CASSPEGQGSYEQYF TGTGCCAGCAGCCCCGAAGGACAGGGGAGTTACGAGCAGTACTTC
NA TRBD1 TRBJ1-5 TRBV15 CATSRGQGDQPQHF TGTGCCACCAGCAGGGGACAGGGTGATCAGCCCCAGCATTTT
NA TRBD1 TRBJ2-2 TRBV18 CASSPGQGAVGELFF TGTGCCAGCTCACCGGGACAGGGGGCTGTCGGGGAGCTGTTTTTT
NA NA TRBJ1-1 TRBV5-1 CASSSGTQNTEAFF TGCGCCAGCAGCTCTGGGACACAGAACACTGAAGCTTTCTTT
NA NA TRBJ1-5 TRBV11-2 CASSLAAGANQPQHF TGTGCCAGCAGCTTAGCTGCAGGGGCAAATCAGCCCCAGCATTTT
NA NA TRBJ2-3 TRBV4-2 CASSQASSGGGRENTQYF TGTGCCAGCAGCCAGGCCTCCTCTGGGGGGGGCAGGGAAAATACGCAGTATTTT
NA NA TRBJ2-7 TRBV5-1 CASSFSTGYSYEQYF TGCGCCAGCAGCTTTTCGACGGGATACTCCTACGAGCAGTACTTC
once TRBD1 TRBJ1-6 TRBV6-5 CASSFPGQGNSPLHF TGTGCCAGCAGCTTCCCGGGACAGGGGAATTCACCCCTCCACTTT
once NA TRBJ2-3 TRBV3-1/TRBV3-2 CASSLRGATYF TGTGCCAGCAGCCTCCGGGGGGCCACCTATTTT
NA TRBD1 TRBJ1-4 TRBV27 CASSLNGGTANEKLFF TGTGCCAGCAGTTTAAATGGGGGGACAGCTAATGAAAAACTGTTTTTT
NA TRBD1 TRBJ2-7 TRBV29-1 CSAEGRGGQGLYEQYF TGCAGCGCTGAAGGAAGGGGGGGACAGGGTCTATACGAGCAGTACTTC
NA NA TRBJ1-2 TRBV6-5 CASSQGGNYGYTF TGTGCCAGCAGCCAGGGTGGGAACTATGGCTACACCTTC
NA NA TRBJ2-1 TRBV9 CASSVEKRGRHNEQFF TGTGCCAGCAGCGTAGAGAAAAGGGGTCGGCACAATGAGCAGTTCTTC
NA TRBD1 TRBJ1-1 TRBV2 CASSETPPTGATEAFF TGTGCCAGCAGTGAAACGCCACCCACAGGGGCCACTGAAGCTTTCTTT
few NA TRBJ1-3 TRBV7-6 CASSLRGASGNTIYF TGTGCCAGCAGCTTACGGGGAGCCTCTGGGAACACCATATATTTT